The 12 T cell receptor beta chains in this list originate from one sample, sequenced in a study of T cell repertoires in cytomegalovirus infection. TCRdb analysed the reads with MiXCR anew, one entry per CDR3 protein. The sample shows 350,000 to 550,000 distinct CDR3 sequences, 31% of them seen only once. The sample taken for sequencing was PBMCs. The source of these receptors is a human donor in good health (CMV status not recorded). Some clones in this sample may be carry-over from other donors' samples.

Many counts were recorded for this clonotype. CDR3 in amino acids: CASSLLAGGPSDTQYF. The CDR3 bases are TGTGCCAGCAGTTTATTAGCGGGGGGGCCTTCAGATACGCAGTATTTT. The rearrangement joins TRBV7-8 to TRBJ2-3; 11 bases line up with TRBD2. Per germline, CDR1 SGHVS and CDR2 FQNEAQ. The CDR3 sequence is 16 residues long. With V trimmed by 6 bases and J by 4 bases, 9 bases remained unmatched.

On this clonotype itself: Just one base apart from a much larger clone, this may be a read error. The rearrangement joins TRBV9 to TRBJ2-3; 11 bases fit TRBD2. This CDR3 is built from 16 residues. Germline assignment: CDR1 SGDLS and CDR2 YYNGEE. CDR3 sequence: CSSSSPLAGEADTQYF. The DNA for the CDR3 is TGTTCCAGCAGTTCGCCACTAGCGGGGGAGGCAGATACGCAGTATTTT.

Details on this clonotype: At one end, the junction sequence differs from germline, possibly due to a read error. This chain uses TRBV5-1 with TRBJ1-4; 7 nucleotides agree with TRBD1. This CDR3 contains 14 residues. CDR1 and CDR2 (germline): SGHRS, YFSETQ. DNA for the CDR3: TGCGCCAGCATCTTGGGGACAGCAAATGAAAAACTGTTTTTT. It codes for CASILGTANEKLFF.

CDR3 bases: TGTGCCAGCAGCAGGGCTACGGACCCTGTAAATGAGCAGTTCTTC. Protein: CASSRATDPVNEQFF. The chain carries TRBV5-6 and TRBJ2-1; D call uncertain. The CDR3 consists of 15 residues. Germline loops: CDR1 SGHDT, CDR2 YYEEEE. V lost 4 bases to trimming and J lost 7 bases, with 18 bases between them. The entire variable domain, with the rest obtained from reference TRBV5-6 and TRBJ2-1, is as follows: DAGVTQSPTHLIKTRGQQVTLRCSPKSGHDTVSWYQQALGQGPQFIFQYYEEEERQRGNFPDRFSGHQFPNYSSELNVNALLLGDSALYLCASSRATDPVNEQFFGPGTRLTVL.

V usage is TRBV4-1 and J usage is TRBJ1-4; D not resolved. The CDR3 is 15 residues long. CDR1 and CDR2 from the germline V gene are MGHRA and YSYEKL. V lost 1 base, J lost 8 bases, and 14 bases lay in between. The CDR3 loop is CASSQADGVGEKLFF. As DNA, the CDR3 is TGCGCCAGCAGCCAAGCGGACGGTGTCGGGGAAAAACTGTTTTTT.

The chain joins TRBV4-3 to TRBJ2-6; a possible D gene is TRBD1 (6 bases). The CDR3 spans 16 residues. Trimming removed 4 bases at V and 1 base at J, with 11 bases between. Germline loops: CDR1 LGHNA, CDR2 YSLEER. CDR3 bases: TGCGCCAGCAGCCGAAGAACAGGGTCTGGGGCCAACGTCCTGACTTTC. Amino acid sequence: CASSRRTGSGANVLTF.

Details on this clonotype: With a much larger clone just one base away, this may be a read error. This rearrangement joins TRBV7-2 to TRBJ1-1; D is unresolved. Per the germline V gene, CDR1 is SGHTA and CDR2 is FQGNSA. Trimming left V 0 bases short and J 6 bases short, with 8 bases between. CDR3 length: 13 residues. In DNA form, the CDR3 reads TGTGCCAGCAGCTTAGCAGTTCCCGCTGAAGCTTTCTTT. Translated: CASSLAVPAEAFF. Based on the CDR3 plus reference TRBV7-2 and TRBJ1-1, the full variable domain is GAGVSQSPSNKVTEKGKDVELRCDPISGHTALYWYRQSLGQGLEFLIYFQGNSAPDKSGLPSDRFSAERTGGSVSTLTIQRTQQEDSAVYLCASSLAVPAEAFFGQGTRLTVV.

The chain joins TRBV6-5 to TRBJ1-6; TRBD1 agrees at 10 bases. The CDR3 has 14 amino acids. Germline CDR1 and CDR2: MNHEY and SVGAGI. V lost 6 bases to trimming and J lost 9 bases; unmatched junction nucleotides: 5. CDR3: CASSPDRGTSPLHF. In DNA, the CDR3 is TGTGCCAGCAGCCCGGACAGGGGGACTTCACCCCTCCACTTT.

In its sample, this clonotype was seen many times. The chain employs TRBV7-3 and TRBJ1-1; D may be TRBD1 (6 bases). V dropped 3 bases and J dropped 4 bases, with 12 bases sitting between them. Germline values: CDR1 SGHTA, CDR2 FQGTGA. The CDR3 runs to 14 residues. CDR3 nucleotide sequence: TGTGCCAGCAGCTTTACAGGGTCGGGCACTGAAGCTTTCTTT. Its translation: CASSFTGSGTEAFF.

As regards this clonotype: Sequence at one end of the junction differs from germline and may be a read error. This chain joins TRBV19 and TRBJ1-1; no definite D call. Germline lookup yields CDR1 LNHDA and CDR2 SQIVND (reference sequence). The CDR3 runs 12 residues. This chain's CDR3 is CASSHRNTEDFF. CDR3 DNA sequence: TGTGCCAGTAGCCACCGGAACACTGAAGATTTCTTT. Combining the CDR3 with reference TRBV19 and TRBJ1-1 gives the whole variable domain DGGITQSPKYLFRKEGQNVTLSCEQNLNHDAMYWYRQDPGQGLRLIYYSQIVNDFQKGDIAEGYSVSREKKESFPLTVTSAQKNPTAFYLCASSHRNTEDFFGQGTRLTVV.

The rearrangement joins TRBV6-1 to TRBJ1-5; perhaps TRBD1 as D (6 bases). The CDR3 length is 12 residues. Per germline, CDR1 MNHNS and CDR2 SASEGT. Trimming left V 8 bases short and J 4 bases short, with 9 bases between. CDR3 in amino acids: CASGTTNQPQHF. The CDR3 region has the DNA TGTGCCAGCGGGACAACTAATCAGCCCCAGCATTTT.

This clonotype occurred a few times. The chain employs TRBV7-2 and TRBJ1-2, with 7 nucleotides matching TRBD1. CDR3 length: 15 residues. The trim removed 4 bases at V and 4 bases at J, leaving 9 bases unmatched. Germline lookup yields CDR1 SGHTA and CDR2 FQGNSA. CDR3 loop: CASSSPTGASYGYTF. For the CDR3, the DNA is TGTGCCAGCAGCTCCCCAACAGGGGCCTCCTATGGCTACACCTTC.